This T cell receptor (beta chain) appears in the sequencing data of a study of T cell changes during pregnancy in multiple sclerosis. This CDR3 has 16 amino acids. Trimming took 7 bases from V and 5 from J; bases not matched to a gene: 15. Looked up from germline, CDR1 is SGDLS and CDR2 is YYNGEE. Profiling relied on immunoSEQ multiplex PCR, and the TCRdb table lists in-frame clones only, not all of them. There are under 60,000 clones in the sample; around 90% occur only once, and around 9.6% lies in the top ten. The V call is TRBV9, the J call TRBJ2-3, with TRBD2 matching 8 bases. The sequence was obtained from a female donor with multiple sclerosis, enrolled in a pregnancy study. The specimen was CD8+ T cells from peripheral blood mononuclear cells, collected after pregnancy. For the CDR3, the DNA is TGTGCCAGCGGGGGATGGCGGGGGGAGGGTAGAGATACGCAGTATTTT. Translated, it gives CASGGWRGEGRDTQYF.